This paragraph reports one TCR beta chain. What it binds is not known. Donors were healthy HIV-negative adults without recently reported acute infections or vaccinations. This record belongs to a study of shared clonotypes between healthy human individuals. The overall study: Donor ages ranged 18 to 49 years: a couple of women, a few men. Study-wide findings and caveats: It was observed that around 5% of naive CD4 clonotypes were shared across several donors. Sampling involved blood alone; tissue repertoires likely differ.

The table came from immunoSEQ multiplex PCR; TCRdb's copy has only in-frame clones and leaves some out. The repertoire holds 1,400,000 or so clones, with just under 99% as singletons. The germline V and J ends were trimmed by 2 bases and 0 bases, with 14 bases remaining between them. The CDR3 has 16 residues. Per germline, CDR1 MNHEY and CDR2 SMNVEV (reference sequence). The sample consisted of naive CD4+ T cells sorted from blood. Subset defined: CD45RA+ positively selected. The chain employs TRBV27 and TRBJ2-7; D call uncertain. The clonotype comes from a young man in good health. DNA of the CDR3: TGTGCCAGCAGTTTAGGACGCCAAAGGTTCTCCTACGAGCAGTACTTC. Translation gives CASSLGRQRFSYEQYF.